The 5 T cell receptor beta chains in this list originate from one sample, sequenced in a study of blood T cell repertoires in COVID-19. TCRdb's copy holds only in-frame clones and misses some; the assay was immunoSEQ multiplex PCR. The repertoire includes 250,000 to 300,000 clones, 70% to 90% of them detected once, and 11% sits in the top ten. Sequenced material: peripheral blood. The receptors were gathered from a woman in her seventies with acute or convalescent COVID-19.

This sequence joins TRBV21-1 and TRBJ1-1; the tabulated D call, TRBD1, remains unverified against the DNA. TRBV21-1 is a listed pseudogene. This CDR3 region has 16 residues. The CDR3 bases are TGTGCCAGCAGCACCGCAAGACACCTAAAGAACACTGAAGCTTTCTTT. Translated: CASSTARHLKNTEAFF.

With regard to this clone: The sample holds other DNA sequences that translate to the same CDR3. The V gene is TRBV5-1, the J gene TRBJ1-2; D might be TRBD1 (5 bases). With 5 bases removed from V and 2 bases from J, the gap between germline ends came to 10 bases. The CDR3 is 13 amino acids. CDR1 and CDR2 from the germline V gene are SGHRS and YFSETQ. CDR3 sequence (DNA): TGCGCCAGCAGTACTACAGGAAACTATGGCTACACCTTC. Its translation: CASSTTGNYGYTF.

The chain recombines TRBV6-1 with TRBJ2-2, with D perhaps TRBD2 (5 bases). CDR1 and CDR2 (germline): MNHNS, SASEGT. This CDR3 is 15 amino acids long. V dropped 1 base and J dropped 2 bases, with 8 bases sitting between them. The CDR3 reads CASSEGTGNTGELFF. CDR3 nucleotide sequence: TGTGCCAGCAGTGAAGGGACGGGAAACACCGGGGAGCTGTTTTTT.

The chain joins TRBV5-1 to TRBJ1-3; no clear D gene. Trimming stripped 0 bases from V and 0 bases from J, with 7 bases between. Germline-derived CDR1 and CDR2 are SGHRS and YFSETQ. The CDR3 is 15 amino acids. For the CDR3, the DNA is TGCGCCAGCAGCTTGGACCCGAGCTCTGGAAACACCATATATTTT. Amino acid sequence: CASSLDPSSGNTIYF.

The rearrangement links TRBV21-1 to TRBJ2-7; no check of the table's D call, TRBD2, against the DNA was made. TRBV21-1 is a documented pseudogene. The CDR3 runs to 13 residues. CDR3 in amino acids: CASSKGCRREQYF. The CDR3, as DNA: TGTGCCAGCAGCAAAGGGTGTCGGCGGGAGCAGTACTTC.